Listed below are T cell receptor beta chains from one sample, sequenced in a study of blood T cells in healthy people across ages. TCRdb itself ran the 5' RACE reads through MiXCR, one entry per CDR3 protein. The profile shows 1.5 million to 2 million distinct CDR3 sequences, 28% of them singletons. Sample: blood. Receptor source: a woman aged 25 to 39 in good health. Both conserved end residues are part of each CDR3. D genes are given only for firm matches. Size is stated for part of the rows, as once, few or many counts, or as a class when the clone is expanded.

cdr3_nt cdr3_aa j_call d_call clone_size v_call
TGCGCCAGCAGCTGGATGGCGGGGAATCCGTTCGAGCAGTACTTC CASSWMAGNPFEQYF TRBJ2-7 NA few TRBV5-1
TGTGCCAGCAGTTTCCGGAAGTACAATGAGCAGTTCTTC CASSFRKYNEQFF TRBJ2-1 NA NA TRBV27
TGTGCCAGCGCACCAGGCAGGGGTAATGAGCAGTTCTTC CASAPGRGNEQFF TRBJ2-1 NA NA TRBV18
TGTGCCAGCTCGTCCTCCGGGACTAGCGGGGGCAATGAGCAGTTCTTC CASSSSGTSGGNEQFF TRBJ2-1 TRBD2 NA TRBV18
TGCGCCAGCAGTGAGTCCGGGAGGATCCTTAATTCACCCCTCCACTTT CASSESGRILNSPLHF TRBJ1-6 NA NA TRBV10-2
TGTGCCAGCAGTGAAGGACAGGTTAACTATGGCTACACCTTC CASSEGQVNYGYTF TRBJ1-2 NA few TRBV2
TGTGCCAGCAGCGGCCTCAGGGGGGGATACAATGAGCAGTTCTTC CASSGLRGGYNEQFF TRBJ2-1 NA NA TRBV5-6
TGTGCCAGCGGGGACACTTGGAACTATGGCTACACCTTC CASGDTWNYGYTF TRBJ1-2 NA few TRBV27
TGCGCCAGCAGCTCTCCGGGACTAGCGGGATGGGAGCGGTTCTTC CASSSPGLAGWERFF TRBJ2-1 TRBD2 few TRBV5-1
TGTGCCAGAAGCTTGGGTCGGCAGCCGAACACTGAAGCTTTCTTT CARSLGRQPNTEAFF TRBJ1-1 NA NA TRBV5-3
TGCGCCAGCAGCTTGGGCGTCCCACGGGAGACCCAGTACTTC CASSLGVPRETQYF TRBJ2-5 NA few TRBV5-1
TGTGCCAGCAACCCGGACAGCTACAATGAGCAGTTCTTC CASNPDSYNEQFF TRBJ2-1 NA many TRBV2
TGTGCCAGCAGCTTGAGTCAGCCCTCTAACTATGGCTACACCTTC CASSLSQPSNYGYTF TRBJ1-2 NA NA TRBV5-5
TGTGCCAGCAGCTTAGCACAGGGGGCCAACTACGAGCAGTACTTC CASSLAQGANYEQYF TRBJ2-7 TRBD1 NA TRBV11-2
TGCGCCAGCAGCTTCCCGGGACAGGGAGAGACCCAGTACTTC CASSFPGQGETQYF TRBJ2-5 TRBD1 many TRBV5-1
TGTGCCAGCCGCCCGAGGGGACGCGAGCAGTACTTC CASRPRGREQYF TRBJ2-7 NA few TRBV7-8
TGCGCCAGCAGCCAGGGACAGGGGTTCACTGAAGCTTTCTTT CASSQGQGFTEAFF TRBJ1-1 TRBD1 NA TRBV5-1
TGTGCCAGCAGACTAGCGGGGGGAGATACGCAGTATTTT CASRLAGGDTQYF TRBJ2-3 TRBD2 many TRBV27
TGCAGCGTTGATTTCGGGACAGGGCCCTCCGAGCAGTACTTC CSVDFGTGPSEQYF TRBJ2-7 TRBD1 NA TRBV29-1